This T cell receptor beta chain was captured by sequencing in a study of cytomegalovirus exposure and HLA in healthy donors. The wider study: From HLA-typed donors, an early data release held around 80 million unique TCRs.

Primers included in the PCR were 60 Vbeta and 13 Jbeta primers. Clones were read by immunoSEQ multiplex PCR, and TCRdb kept only the in-frame ones, dropping some. The data hold approximately 100,000 clones, with over 60% observed a single time. Those who donated were healthy bone marrow donors. V was clipped by 4 bases and J by 0 bases; unmatched bases: 10. The germline CDR1 and CDR2 sequences are SGHRS and YFSETQ. The CDR3 totals 17 residues. Study-wide results and caveats: A later analysis associated 16,000 or so TCR beta sequences with HLA alleles at a 0.05 false discovery rate. TCR beta chain V- and J-gene trimming was linked, in a later analysis, to a missense variant in DCLRE1C.

Of note for this clone: Its antigen is still unknown.

V gene TRBV5-1 combines with J gene TRBJ1-1, with 9 bases that match TRBD1. The sequenced material came from PBMCs. This sequence was found in a female donor in good health and CMV-seronegative. The DNA of the CDR3 is TGCGCCAGCAGCCCCGTCCCGGGACAGGGATTGAACACTGAAGCTTTCTTT. This gives the protein CASSPVPGQGLNTEAFF.